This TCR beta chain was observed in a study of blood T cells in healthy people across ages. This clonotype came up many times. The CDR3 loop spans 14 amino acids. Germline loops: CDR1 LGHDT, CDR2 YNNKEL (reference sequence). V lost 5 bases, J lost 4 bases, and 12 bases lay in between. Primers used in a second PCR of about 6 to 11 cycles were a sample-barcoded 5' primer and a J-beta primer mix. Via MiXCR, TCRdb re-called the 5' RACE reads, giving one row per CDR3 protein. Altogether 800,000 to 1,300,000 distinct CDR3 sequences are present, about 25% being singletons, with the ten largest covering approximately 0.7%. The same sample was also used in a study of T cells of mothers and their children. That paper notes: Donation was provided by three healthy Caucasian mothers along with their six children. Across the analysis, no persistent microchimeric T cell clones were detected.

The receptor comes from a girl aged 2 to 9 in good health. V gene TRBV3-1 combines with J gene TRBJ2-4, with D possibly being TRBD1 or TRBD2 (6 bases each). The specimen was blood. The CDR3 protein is CASSLGGTKNIQYF. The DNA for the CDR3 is TGTGCCAGCAGCTTAGGGGGGACAAAAAACATTCAGTACTTC.